The sequence of this TCR beta chain was determined in a study of T cell clonality in common variable immunodeficiency. Broader study findings: Shared TCRbeta clones were fewer between CVID subjects than controls. Reportedly, TCR beta sequences from common variable immunodeficiency showed fewer deletions and N-nucleotide insertions.

Most patients and controls had Caucasian heritage. Germline CDR1 reads SGHRS; CDR2 reads YFSETQ. The CDR3 sequence is 14 residues long. V lost 0 bases to trimming and J lost 3 bases, with 10 bases between them. The method was immunoSEQ multiplex PCR; TCRdb's version includes in-frame clones alone and lacks a portion of them. The table records 30,000 to 40,000 clones without singletons, the ten largest covering roughly 3%. This clone has a count of ten or more. Its specificity is unknown. Read sequence stops 3 residues before the CDR3 end, and the germline J gene provides the missing end. The TCR originated in a person aged 18 to 75 in good health. The chain joins TRBV5-1 to TRBJ2-7, with a tentative D call TRBD1 (5 bases). The sequencing input was peripheral blood mononuclear cells. The sequenced CDR3 bases are TGCGCCAGCAGCTTGGGCCAGGGAAGCTACGAG. Translation: CASSLGQGSYE. In full, the CDR3 reads CASSLGQGSYEQYF.